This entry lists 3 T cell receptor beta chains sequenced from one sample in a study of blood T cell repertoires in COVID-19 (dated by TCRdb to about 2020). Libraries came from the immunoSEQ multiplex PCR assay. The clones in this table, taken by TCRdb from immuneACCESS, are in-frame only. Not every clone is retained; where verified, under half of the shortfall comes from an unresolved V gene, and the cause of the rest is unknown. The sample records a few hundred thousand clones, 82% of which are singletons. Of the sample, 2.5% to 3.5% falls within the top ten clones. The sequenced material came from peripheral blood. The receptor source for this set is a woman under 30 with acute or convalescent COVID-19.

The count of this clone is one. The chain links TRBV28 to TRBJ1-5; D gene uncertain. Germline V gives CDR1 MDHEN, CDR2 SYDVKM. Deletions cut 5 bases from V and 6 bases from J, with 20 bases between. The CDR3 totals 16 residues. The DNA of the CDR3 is TGTGCCAGCAGTGGGGATATAGGGCGGGTTCGTCAGCCCCAGCATTTT. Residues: CASSGDIGRVRQPQHF.

CDR3 protein: CASNLAGRPEAFF. CDR3 sequence (DNA): TGTGCCAGCAACTTGGCAGGGAGGCCTGAAGCTTTCTTT. This rearrangement joins TRBV28 to TRBJ1-1, with a tentative D call TRBD1 (5 bases). Between the trimmed V and J ends, which lost 7 bases and 6 bases, there was a span of 15 bases. The CDR3 totals 13 residues. Germline CDR1 and CDR2: MDHEN and SYDVKM.

CDR3 bases: TGTGCCAGCAGCGCGGGACTAGCGGGCGACAATGAGCAGTTCTTC. Amino acids: CASSAGLAGDNEQFF. This chain connects TRBV7-9 to TRBJ2-1; 12 bases agree with TRBD2. Germline assignment: CDR1 SEHNR and CDR2 FQNEAQ (reference sequence). The CDR3 is 15 amino acids. The V gene end was trimmed by 5 bases and the J gene end by 5 bases; junction bases not matched to a gene: 4.